This TCR beta chain was profiled in a study of T cell responses to AZD1222 COVID-19 vaccine. Some second doses came at about 4 weeks and others at about 12 weeks; these were pooled. Sequenced by immunoSEQ multiplex PCR; TCRdb stores in-frame clones only, minus some. Of under 95,000 clones listed, around 88% are singletons. Germline V lookup: CDR1 SGHTA, CDR2 FQGNSA. The CDR3 is made up of 13 amino acids. V shed 4 bases and J shed 6 bases, with 9 bases lying between them. Study results and caveats: Only five or six AZD1222 recipients were seropositive at baseline. Spike-specific TCR depth and breadth grew after two AZD1222 doses.

Worth noting for this clone: The antigen is not known.

This rearrangement joins TRBV7-2 to TRBJ2-2; no definite D call. This receptor was taken from an adult who received the AZD1222 COVID-19 vaccine. Material: peripheral blood, obtained 28 days after the second AZD1222 dose. The CDR3 sequence: CASSSWTAGELFF. CDR3 DNA sequence: TGTGCCAGCAGCTCCTGGACCGCCGGGGAGCTGTTTTTT.